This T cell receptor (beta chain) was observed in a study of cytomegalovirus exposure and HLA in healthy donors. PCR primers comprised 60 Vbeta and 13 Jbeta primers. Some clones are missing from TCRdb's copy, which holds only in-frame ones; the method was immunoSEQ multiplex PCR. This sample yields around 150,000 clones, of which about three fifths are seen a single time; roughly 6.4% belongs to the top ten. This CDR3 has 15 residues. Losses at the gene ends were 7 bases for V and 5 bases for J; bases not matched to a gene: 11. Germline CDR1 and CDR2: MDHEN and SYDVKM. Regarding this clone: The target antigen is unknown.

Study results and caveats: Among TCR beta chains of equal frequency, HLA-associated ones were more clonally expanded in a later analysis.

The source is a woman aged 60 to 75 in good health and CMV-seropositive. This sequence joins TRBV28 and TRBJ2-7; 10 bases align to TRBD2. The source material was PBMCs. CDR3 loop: CASIFSSGSSDEQYF. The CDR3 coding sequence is TGTGCCAGCATCTTCTCTAGCGGGAGCTCTGACGAGCAGTACTTC.